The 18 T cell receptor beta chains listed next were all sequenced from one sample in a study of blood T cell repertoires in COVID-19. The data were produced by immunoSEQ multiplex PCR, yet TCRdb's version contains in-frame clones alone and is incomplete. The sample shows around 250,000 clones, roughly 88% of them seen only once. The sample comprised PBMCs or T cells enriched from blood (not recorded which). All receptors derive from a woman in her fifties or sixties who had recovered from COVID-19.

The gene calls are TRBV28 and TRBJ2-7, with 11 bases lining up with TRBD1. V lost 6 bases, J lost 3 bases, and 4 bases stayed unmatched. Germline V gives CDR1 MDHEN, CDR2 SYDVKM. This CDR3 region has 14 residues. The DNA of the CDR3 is TGTGCCAGCAGGGGGACAGGGGGAGACTACGAGCAGTACTTC. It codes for CASRGTGGDYEQYF.

The CDR3 nucleotides are TGTGCCAGCAGTTACGGACTAGCGGGAATCCCGTCCTACGAGCAGTACTTC. Amino acids: CASSYGLAGIPSYEQYF. This chain links TRBV6-2 or TRBV6-3 with TRBJ2-7; TRBD2 matches 12 bases. The V segment lost 2 bases and the J segment 1 base; nucleotides outside the gene matches: 6. Germline V gives CDR1 MNHEY, CDR2 SVGEGT. The CDR3 has 17 residues.

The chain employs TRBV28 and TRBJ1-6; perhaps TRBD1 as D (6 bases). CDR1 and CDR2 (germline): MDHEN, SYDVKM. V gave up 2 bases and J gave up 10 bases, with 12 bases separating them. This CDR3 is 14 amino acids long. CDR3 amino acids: CASSLNRVNSPLHF. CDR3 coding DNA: TGTGCCAGCAGTTTAAACAGGGTTAACTCACCCCTCCACTTT.

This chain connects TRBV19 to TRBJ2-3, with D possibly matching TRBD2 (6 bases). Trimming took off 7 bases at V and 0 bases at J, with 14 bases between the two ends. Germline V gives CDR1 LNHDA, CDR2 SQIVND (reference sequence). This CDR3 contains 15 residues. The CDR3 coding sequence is TGTGCCAGTATCGACCGGGCGGGGAGCACAGATACGCAGTATTTT. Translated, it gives CASIDRAGSTDTQYF. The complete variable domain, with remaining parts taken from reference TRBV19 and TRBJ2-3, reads DGGITQSPKYLFRKEGQNVTLSCEQNLNHDAMYWYRQDPGQGLRLIYYSQIVNDFQKGDIAEGYSVSREKKESFPLTVTSAQKNPTAFYLCASIDRAGSTDTQYFGPGTRLTVL.

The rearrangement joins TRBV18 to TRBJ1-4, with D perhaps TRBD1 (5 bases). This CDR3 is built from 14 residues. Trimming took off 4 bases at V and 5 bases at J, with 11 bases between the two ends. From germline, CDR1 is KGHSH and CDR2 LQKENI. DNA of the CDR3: TGTGCCAGCTCACGAGCAGGGCAAAATGAAAAACTGTTTTTT. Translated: CASSRAGQNEKLFF. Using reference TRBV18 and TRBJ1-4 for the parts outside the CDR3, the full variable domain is NAGVMQNPRHLVRRRGQEARLRCSPMKGHSHVYWYRQLPEEGLKFMVYLQKENIIDESGMPKERFSAEFPKEGPSILRIQQVVRGDSAAYFCASSRAGQNEKLFFGSGTQLSVL.

CDR3 residues: CASSAGQGGQPQHF. CDR3 bases: TGTGCCAGCAGTGCTGGACAGGGAGGCCAGCCCCAGCATTTT. This rearrangement joins TRBV2 to TRBJ1-5; the match to TRBD1 covers 8 bases. J was trimmed by 7 bases and V by 4 bases; bases with no gene match: 6. The CDR3 runs to 14 residues. Germline CDR1 is SNHLY and CDR2 is FYNNEI.

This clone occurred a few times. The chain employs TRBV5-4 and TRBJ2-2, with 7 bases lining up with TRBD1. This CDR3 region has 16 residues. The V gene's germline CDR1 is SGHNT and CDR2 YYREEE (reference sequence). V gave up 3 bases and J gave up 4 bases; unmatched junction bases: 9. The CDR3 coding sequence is TGTGCCAGCAGCTCTGGGACAGAGAGAAGCACCGGGGAGCTGTTTTTT. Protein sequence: CASSSGTERSTGELFF.

This CDR3 reads CASNPGGMNTEAFF. The CDR3, as DNA: TGCGCCAGCAATCCAGGGGGCATGAACACTGAAGCTTTCTTT. The J gene is TRBJ1-1, the V gene TRBV5-1, with TRBD1 matching over 8 bases. This CDR3 spans 14 amino acids. Trimming cost V 6 bases and J 0 bases; bases outside gene matches: 4. The germline V gene has CDR1 SGHRS and CDR2 YFSETQ.

In DNA, the CDR3 is TGTGCCAGCAGCTTGGTTGCAGGGAACTATGGCTACACCTTC. The encoded protein is CASSLVAGNYGYTF. The chain has TRBV5-4 and TRBJ1-2; the D gene is possibly TRBD1 (5 bases). Germline V CDR1 and CDR2: SGHNT, YYREEE (reference sequence). This CDR3 comprises 14 residues. V was trimmed by 0 bases and J by 2 bases, leaving 8 bases between them.

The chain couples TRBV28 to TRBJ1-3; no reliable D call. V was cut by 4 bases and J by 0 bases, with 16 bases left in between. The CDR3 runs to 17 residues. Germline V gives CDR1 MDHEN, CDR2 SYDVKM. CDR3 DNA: TGTGCCAGCAGTTCCTTAGGGAGGGATAGCTCTGGAAACACCATATATTTT. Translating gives CASSSLGRDSSGNTIYF.

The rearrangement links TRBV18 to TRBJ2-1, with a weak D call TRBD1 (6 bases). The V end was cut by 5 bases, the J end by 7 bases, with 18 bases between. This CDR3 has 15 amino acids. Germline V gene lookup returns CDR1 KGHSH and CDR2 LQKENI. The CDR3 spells CASSAGTHGLNEQFF. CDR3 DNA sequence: TGTGCCAGCTCAGCCGGGACACATGGGTTGAATGAGCAGTTCTTC.

CDR3 residues: CASSFYGDRSYEQYF. Here the CDR3 DNA reads TGTGCCAGCAGCTTTTACGGGGACAGGTCCTACGAGCAGTACTTC. This chain connects TRBV11-3 to TRBJ2-7, with 8 positions matching TRBD1. The CDR3 contains 15 residues. The V gene end was trimmed by 3 bases and the J gene end by 1 base; junction bases not matched to a gene: 5. CDR1 and CDR2 (germline): SGHNT, YENEEA. Full variable domain (rest looked up from reference TRBV11-3 and TRBJ2-7): EAGVVQSPRYKIIEKKQPVAFWCNPISGHNTLYWYLQNLGQGPELLIRYENEEAVDDSQLPKDRFSAERLKGVDSTLKIQPAELGDSAVYLCASSFYGDRSYEQYFGPGTRLTVT.

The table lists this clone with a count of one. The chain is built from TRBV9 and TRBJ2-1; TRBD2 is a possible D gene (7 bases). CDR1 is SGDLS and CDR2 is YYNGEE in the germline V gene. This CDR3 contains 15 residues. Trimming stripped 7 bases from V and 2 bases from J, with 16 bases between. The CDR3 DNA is TGTGCCAGCTCCGAAGGGGGGGGCACCTACAATGAGCAGTTCTTC. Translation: CASSEGGGTYNEQFF.

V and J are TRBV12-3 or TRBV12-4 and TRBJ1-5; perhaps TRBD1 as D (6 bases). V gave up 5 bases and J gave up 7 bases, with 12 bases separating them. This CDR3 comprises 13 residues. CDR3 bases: TGTGCCAGCAGTCCGGGACAAAGACAGCCCCAGCATTTT. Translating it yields CASSPGQRQPQHF.

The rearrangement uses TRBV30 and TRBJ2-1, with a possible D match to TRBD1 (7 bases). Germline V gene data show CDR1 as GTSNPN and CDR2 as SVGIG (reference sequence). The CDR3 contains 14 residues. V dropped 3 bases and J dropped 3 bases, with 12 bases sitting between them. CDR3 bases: TGTGCCTGGAGGCGGGACAGCATCTACAATGAGCAGTTCTTC. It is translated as CAWRRDSIYNEQFF.

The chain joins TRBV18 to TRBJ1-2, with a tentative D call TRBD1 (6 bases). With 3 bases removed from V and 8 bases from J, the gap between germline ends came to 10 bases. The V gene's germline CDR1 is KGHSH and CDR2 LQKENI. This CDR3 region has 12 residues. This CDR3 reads CASSPPGEGYTF. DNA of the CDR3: TGTGCCAGCTCACCTCCAGGGGAGGGCTACACCTTC.

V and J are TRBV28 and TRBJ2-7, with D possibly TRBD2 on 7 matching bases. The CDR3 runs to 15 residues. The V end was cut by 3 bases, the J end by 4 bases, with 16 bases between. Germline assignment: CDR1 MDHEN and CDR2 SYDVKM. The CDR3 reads CASSFEGGARYEQYF. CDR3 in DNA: TGTGCCAGCAGTTTCGAAGGGGGGGCGCGGTACGAGCAGTACTTC.

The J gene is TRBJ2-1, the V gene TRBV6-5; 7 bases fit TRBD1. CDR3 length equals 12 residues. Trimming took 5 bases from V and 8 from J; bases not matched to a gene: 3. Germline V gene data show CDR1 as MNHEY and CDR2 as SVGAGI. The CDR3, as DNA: TGTGCCAGCAGTCACAGGGGCGATGAGCAGTTCTTC. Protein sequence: CASSHRGDEQFF.